A single sample is the source of the 8 T cell receptor beta chains below, sequenced in a study of blood T cells in healthy people across ages. A sample-barcoded 5' primer and a J-beta primer mix were used in a second PCR of about 6 to 12 cycles. MiXCR, run by TCRdb on the 5' RACE reads, gives a single entry per CDR3 protein. There are approximately 1,700,000 distinct CDR3 sequences in the sample; around 42% occur only once, and 23% lies in the top ten. The sample was blood. These receptors were taken from a human donor in good health.

This clonotype was found once. The V call is TRBV20-1, the J call TRBJ2-7; 11 bases are shared with TRBD2. Germline CDR1 and CDR2: DFQATT and SNEGSKA (reference sequence). V shed 5 bases and J 2 bases; nucleotides not matched to a gene: 5. The CDR3 runs 14 residues. CDR3 sequence reads: CSAPELAGAYEQYF. CDR3 DNA: TGCAGTGCTCCCGAACTAGCGGGGGCCTACGAGCAGTACTTC.

The chain is built from TRBV7-2 and TRBJ2-3; 8 nucleotides align to TRBD2. This CDR3 has 17 residues. V dropped 1 base and J dropped 6; count of bases not matched to a gene: 12. CDR1 is SGHTA and CDR2 is FQGNSA in the germline V gene. The CDR3 loop is CASSLVKFAGGVDTQYF. CDR3 nucleotide sequence: TGTGCCAGCAGCTTAGTAAAGTTTGCGGGGGGTGTGGATACGCAGTATTTT.

The chain joins TRBV4-1 to TRBJ1-3, with 7 nucleotides matching TRBD1. The CDR3 length is 18 residues. After removal of 2 bases from V and 0 bases from J, the junction contained 10 bases not matched to a gene. Germline V lookup: CDR1 MGHRA, CDR2 YSYEKL. The CDR3 coding sequence is TGCGCCAGCAGCCAAAGTTTCGTGACAGGGAACTCTGGAAACACCATATATTTT. Its protein product is CASSQSFVTGNSGNTIYF.

The rearrangement links TRBV13 to TRBJ2-1, with unresolved D. Germline V gene sequence: CDR1 PRHDT, CDR2 FYEKMQ (reference sequence). V was cut by 3 bases and J by 5 bases, with 11 bases left in between. The CDR3 covers 14 residues. CDR3 sequence (DNA): TGTGCCAGCAGCTTCCAACACCAAAACAATGAGCAGTTCTTC. As protein: CASSFQHQNNEQFF.

This rearrangement joins TRBV15 to TRBJ2-2; possibly TRBD1 for D (7 bases). This CDR3 region has 19 residues. Germline V gene sequence: CDR1 LNHNV, CDR2 YYDKDF (reference sequence). V lost 0 bases, J lost 3 bases, and 20 bases lay in between. Here the CDR3 DNA reads TGTGCCACCAGCAGAGAGCCCCCTGGCAGGGGGGTTCACACCGGGGAGCTGTTTTTT. This translates into CATSREPPGRGVHTGELFF.

This chain links TRBV4-1 with TRBJ1-2; no reliable D call. V was trimmed by 3 bases and J by 5 bases, leaving 19 bases between them. Germline lookup yields CDR1 MGHRA and CDR2 YSYEKL. CDR3 length equals 16 residues. The CDR3 bases are TGCGCCAGCAGCCACCAAGATAGTGCATGGGGATATGGCTACACCTTC. This sequence encodes CASSHQDSAWGYGYTF.

This clonotype was seen only a few times. The V gene is TRBV6-5, the J gene TRBJ2-7, with D possibly called TRBD1 or TRBD2 (7 bases each). Germline V lookup: CDR1 MNHEY, CDR2 SVGAGI. V was cut by 4 bases and J by 6 bases, with 16 bases left in between. This CDR3 spans 14 amino acids. The CDR3 nucleotides read TGTGCCAGCAGTTCATACGACAGGGAGGGCGAGCAGTACTTC. Encoded protein: CASSSYDREGEQYF.

V gene TRBV5-1 combines with J gene TRBJ2-5; 9 bases align to TRBD1. With V trimmed by 2 bases and J by 5 bases, 13 bases remained unmatched. The V gene's germline CDR1 is SGHRS and CDR2 YFSETQ. CDR3 length: 17 amino acids. CDR3 nucleotide sequence: TGCGCCAGCAGCTTACGTCCCGGGACAGGGATGTTGGAGACCCAGTACTTC. Residues: CASSLRPGTGMLETQYF.